This T cell receptor (beta chain) was identified in a study of blood T cell repertoires in COVID-19. Study background: In each case, the material was cDNA or gDNA derived from T cells, B-cell-depleted T cells, or PBMCs.

CDR3 size: 13 residues. The ends were cut back, 6 bases at V and 1 base at J, with 9 bases in the middle. Germline lookup yields CDR1 LGHNA and CDR2 YNFKEQ. In the authors' workflow: From reference gene primer amplification, estimates of nucleated cell counts were derived. Some clones are missing from TCRdb's copy, which holds only in-frame ones; the method was immunoSEQ multiplex PCR. The V and J calls and clone size come from that table; D and trimming were worked out from the DNA. The data hold a few hundred thousand clones, with 70% to 90% observed a single time. This clone was picked up a small number of times.

The TCR was taken from a woman aged 45-59 years with COVID-19, enrolled during active disease. The sequencing input was peripheral blood. The rearrangement links TRBV4-2 to TRBJ1-1; no definite D call. In DNA, the CDR3 is TGTGCCAGCAGTCCCCCGGGGAACACTGAAGCTTTCTTT. This sequence encodes CASSPPGNTEAFF.